The present TCR beta chain was sequenced within a study of shared clonotypes between healthy human individuals. Libraries were prepared by immunoSEQ multiplex PCR; TCRdb keeps only in-frame clonotypes and omits some of them. Seen here are around 1,900,000 clones, around 95% observed once, and the top ten hold about 1.7%. Cells designated naive CD8 were CD45RO-negative and were positively selected for CCR7, with terminally differentiated effector memory CD45RA+ cells excluded. In germline, CDR1 is SGHTA, CDR2 FQGNSA. The length of the CDR3 is 19 residues. The germline V and J ends were trimmed by 5 bases and 0 bases, with 26 bases remaining between them.

The chain joins TRBV7-2 to TRBJ2-7; D might be TRBD1 (6 bases). The receptor comes from a man aged 18-30 years in good health. Some clones in this sample may be carry-over from other donors' samples. The sequenced material came from naive CD8+ T cells from PBMCs. For the CDR3, the DNA is TGTGCCAGCAGCATTAAACCGGGACACCTTCCTTTTAGCTCCTACGAGCAGTACTTC. Protein: CASSIKPGHLPFSSYEQYF.